Sequencing of this T cell receptor beta chain was carried out in a study of blood T cell repertoires in COVID-19. Libraries were prepared by immunoSEQ multiplex PCR; TCRdb keeps only in-frame clonotypes and omits some of them. The sample consists of some 220,000 clones, nearly 90% of them appearing once. This CDR3 is 14 amino acids long. V gave up 0 bases and J gave up 7 bases, with 12 bases separating them. The germline CDR1 and CDR2 sequences are SGHDN and FVKESK. This chain uses TRBV14 with TRBJ1-1, with a possible D match to TRBD1 (5 bases). The TCR sequence derives from a woman under 30 who had recovered from COVID-19. Sample: peripheral blood. CDR3 coding DNA: TGTGCCAGCAGCCAAGAAAGGGGAACCCTTGAAGCTTTCTTT. Its translation is CASSQERGTLEAFF.